This T cell receptor beta chain was obtained from a study of blood T cells in healthy people across ages. Study-wide background: About one barcoded beta molecule per two T cells came from capture by template switching.

Whenever a sample was processed, at least 6 million PBMCs were isolated. Germline V gene data show CDR1 as LGHDT and CDR2 as YNNKEL (reference sequence). The CDR3 runs to 13 residues. Trimming removed 1 base at V and 4 bases at J, with 7 bases between. Combining a sample-barcoded 5' primer with a J-beta primer mix, a second PCR ran for roughly 6 to 12 cycles. Every single cDNA molecule received a tag from a template-switch adaptor with 12 random nucleotides. One entry per CDR3 protein, called by TCRdb with MiXCR from the 5' RACE reads. The table shows about 620,000 distinct CDR3 sequences, with roughly 21% occurring only once. This clonotype appeared a few times.

The rearrangement joins TRBV3-1 to TRBJ1-2; D is unresolved. Sequenced material: blood. This receptor was identified in a man between 70 and 80 years old in good health. The CDR3 sequence: CASSQGALYGYTF. DNA for the CDR3: TGTGCCAGCAGCCAAGGAGCCCTCTATGGCTACACCTTC.